The T cell receptor beta chain described here comes from a study of blood T cell repertoires in COVID-19. The ends were cut back, 6 bases at V and 4 bases at J, with 12 bases in the middle. The germline V gene has CDR1 MRHNA and CDR2 SNTAGT. The CDR3 contains 14 residues. TCRdb's copy holds only in-frame clones and misses some; the assay was immunoSEQ multiplex PCR. Counted here are 250,000 to 400,000 clones, around 90% occurring once; the ten biggest clones make up less than 3.5%. The sample taken for sequencing was peripheral blood. This rearrangement joins TRBV6-4 to TRBJ2-2, with D possibly TRBD2 on 5 matching bases. This clonotype was obtained from a woman aged 25 to 39 with COVID-19, enrolled during active disease. In DNA, the CDR3 is TGTGCCAGCAGCCTTCTAGCTACCACCGGGGAGCTGTTTTTT. Translating it yields CASSLLATTGELFF.